A selection of T cell receptor beta chains follows, all from one sample in a study of metastatic and nonmetastatic thyroid tumors. TCRdb ran MiXCR on the PCR reads. The table shows under 95,000 clones, with around 7.8% occurring only once. Sequenced sample: blood. The source of these receptors is a female donor with papillary thyroid cancer or a benign thyroid nodule (not recorded which). Some clones in this sample may be carry-over from other donors' samples. Both conserved end residues are part of each CDR3. The order of the fields is V gene, clone size, J gene, D gene, CDR3 protein, CDR3 DNA. The D gene is left open where the match is weak. Clone size is shown for a subset of rows, as once, few, many or a class of expanded clone.

>TRBV7-7|few|TRBJ2-1|TRBD2
CASSRGLEYNEQFF
TGTGCCAGCAGCCGAGGACTAGAGTACAATGAGCAGTTCTTC
>TRBV6-1|few|TRBJ1-3|-
CASRSGNTIYF
TGTGCCTCTCGCTCTGGAAACACCATATATTTT
>TRBV9|many|TRBJ1-4|-
CASSVGQTELREKLFF
TGTGCCAGCAGCGTAGGACAGACCGAATTGAGAGAAAAACTGTTTTTT
>TRBV6-1|many|TRBJ2-7|-
CASSEEGHYEQYF
TGTGCCAGCAGTGAAGAGGGTCATTACGAGCAGTACTTC
>TRBV9|few|TRBJ1-2|-
CASSVWGAGYTF
TGTGCCAGCAGCGTCTGGGGGGCGGGCTACACCTTC
>TRBV6-2/TRBV6-3|many|TRBJ1-3|-
CASSRPPAGTGNTIYF
TGTGCCAGCAGTAGGCCTCCGGCAGGAACTGGAAACACCATATATTTT
>TRBV27|-|TRBJ1-2|TRBD1
CASSFGTGGLDGYTF
TGTGCCAGCAGTTTTGGGACAGGGGGCTTAGATGGCTACACCTTC
>TRBV19|many|TRBJ1-1|TRBD1
CASSIDRATNTEAFF
TGTGCCAGTAGTATCGACAGGGCCACGAACACTGAAGCTTTCTTT
>TRBV28|many|TRBJ2-5|-
CASSSPSKRGEETQYF
TGTGCCAGCAGTTCCCCCTCGAAGCGTGGAGAAGAGACCCAGTACTTC
>TRBV6-1|many|TRBJ1-5|TRBD1
CASSAAGGRQPQHF
TGTGCCAGCAGTGCAGCAGGGGGCAGGCAGCCCCAGCATTTT
>TRBV12-3/TRBV12-4|many|TRBJ1-2|-
CASSLWAGVVGGYTF
TGTGCCAGCAGTTTATGGGCAGGGGTAGTAGGAGGCTACACCTTC
>TRBV6-1|few|TRBJ2-2|-
CASSRAGASGTGELFF
TGTGCCAGCAGTCGGGCTGGGGCGTCGGGGACCGGGGAGCTGTTTTTT
>TRBV4-2|many|TRBJ2-5|-
CASSQVKGRQETQYF
TGTGCCAGCAGCCAAGTGAAGGGAAGGCAAGAGACCCAGTACTTC
>TRBV3-1|many|TRBJ2-3|TRBD1
CASSQGQGVGTDTQYF
TGTGCCAGCAGCCAAGGACAGGGGGTGGGCACAGATACGCAGTATTTT
>TRBV28|many|TRBJ2-1|TRBD1
CASSLYIEGQGHEQFF
TGTGCCAGCAGTTTATATATCGAAGGACAGGGGCATGAGCAGTTCTTC
>TRBV12-3/TRBV12-4|many|TRBJ2-7|-
CASSFGRGEQYF
TGTGCCAGCAGTTTCGGCAGAGGTGAGCAGTACTTC
>TRBV11-2|many|TRBJ2-7|-
CASRRGAWEQYF
TGTGCCAGCCGCCGGGGGGCCTGGGAGCAGTACTTC
>TRBV19|few|TRBJ1-5|-
CASSNGSSYSNQPQHF
TGTGCCAGTAGTAACGGCAGTTCGTATAGCAATCAGCCCCAGCATTTT
>TRBV2|few|TRBJ1-2|-
CASSDMTGGVLYGYTF
TGTGCCAGCAGTGACATGACAGGAGGGGTCCTCTATGGCTACACCTTC
>TRBV9|many|TRBJ2-3|-
CASSVDRDTQYF
TGTGCCAGCAGCGTAGACCGAGATACGCAGTATTTT
>TRBV6-1|-|TRBJ1-3|-
CAIKGGGNTIYF
TGTGCCATCAAGGGTGGTGGAAACACCATATATTTT
>TRBV27|many|TRBJ2-1|TRBD1
CATRTGGVMNEQFF
TGTGCCACACGGACAGGGGGCGTTATGAATGAGCAGTTCTTC
>TRBV7-6|many|TRBJ1-1|-
CASSLAKGLLNTEAFF
TGTGCCAGCAGCTTAGCGAAGGGACTTCTGAACACTGAAGCTTTCTTT
>TRBV20-1|-|TRBJ1-2|TRBD1
CSASRGGTNYGYTF
TGCAGTGCTAGCAGAGGGGGCACTAACTATGGCTACACCTTC
>TRBV10-2|few|TRBJ2-7|TRBD2
CASSDPAGLAGVEQYF
TGCGCCAGCAGTGACCCTGCTGGGCTAGCGGGGGTCGAGCAGTACTTC
>TRBV2|many|TRBJ2-2|TRBD1
CASSVFLRDRSQNTGELFF
TGTGCCAGCAGTGTTTTTCTCCGGGACAGGAGTCAGAACACCGGGGAGCTGTTTTTT
>TRBV7-6|few|TRBJ2-1|-
CASSSWGKVYNEQFF
TGTGCCAGCAGCTCGTGGGGCAAAGTCTACAATGAGCAGTTCTTC
>TRBV6-1|few|TRBJ2-2|-
CASSELDTGELSF
TGTGCCAGCAGTGAATTGGACACCGGGGAGCTGTCTTTT
>TRBV12-3/TRBV12-4|many|TRBJ2-2|-
CASRQGEGGELFF
TGTGCCAGCAGGCAGGGGGAGGGCGGGGAGCTGTTTTTT
>TRBV7-6|-|TRBJ2-7|-
CASSLARGTYEQYF
TGTGCCAGCAGCTTAGCCAGGGGAACCTACGAGCAGTACTTC
>TRBV7-9|many|TRBJ2-3|-
CASSRELATDTQYF
TGTGCCAGCAGTCGAGAACTAGCCACAGATACGCAGTATTTT
>TRBV2|few|TRBJ1-2|TRBD1
CASSSQGATYGYTF
TGTGCCAGCAGTTCACAGGGGGCCACCTATGGCTACACCTTC
>TRBV4-1|few|TRBJ2-3|TRBD2
CASSQAQASGDTQYF
TGCGCCAGCAGCCAAGCGCAGGCTAGCGGAGATACGCAGTATTTT
>TRBV29-1|-|TRBJ2-5|-
CSVEGGGHGETQYF
TGCAGCGTTGAAGGCGGGGGCCACGGGGAGACCCAGTACTTC
>TRBV12-3/TRBV12-4|few|TRBJ2-1|-
CASSGRNEQFF
TGTGCCAGCAGTGGCCGAAATGAGCAGTTCTTC
>TRBV6-5|many|TRBJ1-2|-
CASSYSSGQLNYGYTF
TGTGCCAGCAGTTACTCTTCCGGACAGCTAAACTATGGCTACACCTTC
>TRBV6-5|-|TRBJ2-1|TRBD2
CASSYVVGGGDEQSF
TGTGCCAGCAGTTACGTTGTCGGTGGGGGGGATGAGCAGTCCTTC
>TRBV6-1|many|TRBJ2-7|TRBD1
CASSSDRGYEQYF
TGTGCCAGCAGTTCGGACAGGGGCTACGAGCAGTACTTC
>TRBV30|-|TRBJ1-3|-
CACDKTSGNTIYF
TGTGCCTGTGATAAAACGTCTGGAAACACCATATATTTT
>TRBV7-9|many|TRBJ2-5|TRBD2
CASSLSGTKPKETQYF
TGTGCCAGCAGCCTTAGCGGGACTAAGCCAAAAGAGACCCAGTACTTC
>TRBV7-2|many|TRBJ2-1|-
CASSMDSSSYNEQFF
TGTGCCAGCAGCATGGACTCGAGCTCCTACAATGAGCAGTTCTTC
>TRBV15|many|TRBJ1-2|-
CATRQGHYGYTF
TGTGCCACCCGCCAGGGGCACTATGGCTACACCTTC
>TRBV12-5|many|TRBJ2-7|TRBD1
CASGWGQGPYEQYF
TGTGCTAGTGGTTGGGGACAGGGCCCCTACGAGCAGTACTTC
>TRBV11-3|many|TRBJ2-1|-
CASSQSGSEQFF
TGTGCCAGCAGCCAGTCAGGGAGTGAGCAGTTCTTC
>TRBV30|-|TRBJ2-5|TRBD2
CAWKVSGGVGTQYF
TGTGCCTGGAAAGTCAGCGGGGGGGTTGGGACCCAGTACTTC
>TRBV20-1|few|TRBJ1-6|TRBD1
CSARAGQGWSPLHF
TGCAGTGCTAGAGCGGGACAGGGATGGTCACCCCTCCACTTT
>TRBV6-5|many|TRBJ1-6|-
CASSYSAVLNSPLHF
TGTGCCAGCAGTTACTCGGCGGTGCTTAATTCACCCCTCCACTTT
>TRBV18|many|TRBJ1-2|-
CASSADNYGYTF
TGTGCCAGCTCGGCAGATAACTATGGCTACACCTTC
>TRBV19|many|TRBJ1-1|-
CASSMRTEAFF
TGTGCCAGTAGTATGAGGACTGAAGCTTTCTTT
>TRBV30|-|TRBJ2-7|-
CAWSNRAYEQYF
TGTGCCTGGAGTAACAGGGCCTACGAGCAGTACTTC
>TRBV15|many|TRBJ1-2|-
CATSRDLYGYTF
TGTGCCACCAGCAGAGATCTCTATGGCTACACCTTC
>TRBV5-4|few|TRBJ2-3|-
CASSLDRTTDTQYF
TGTGCCAGCAGCCTCGACCGGACCACAGATACGCAGTATTTT
>TRBV30|-|TRBJ1-1|-
CAWSPPYRNTEAFF
TGTGCCTGGTCGCCGCCTTACCGGAACACTGAAGCTTTCTTT
>TRBV7-8|-|TRBJ2-2|-
CVTRGLAWTGELFF
TGTGTTACCCGGGGGCTAGCTTGGACCGGGGAGCTGTTTTTT
>TRBV7-6|many|TRBJ1-5|-
CASRIQCINCNQPQHF
TGTGCCAGCAGAATCCAATGCATTAACTGCAATCAGCCCCAGCATTTT
>TRBV19|-|TRBJ2-7|TRBD2
CASSIDPSGAYYEQYF
TGTGCCAGTAGTATAGACCCTAGCGGGGCTTACTACGAGCAGTACTTC
>TRBV10-2|many|TRBJ2-3|-
CASSFTALGPDTQYF
TGCGCCAGCAGTTTCACGGCACTGGGGCCAGATACGCAGTATTTT
>TRBV15|many|TRBJ2-1|-
CATSRPLVYEQFF
TGTGCCACCAGCAGACCCCTAGTCTATGAGCAGTTCTTC
>TRBV20-1|-|TRBJ1-6|-
CSARRAGTLDSPLHF
TGCAGTGCTAGACGGGCCGGGACCCTGGATTCACCCCTCCACTTT
>TRBV2|many|TRBJ1-1|TRBD1
CASGQQGLTEAFF
TGTGCCAGCGGACAACAGGGGCTCACTGAAGCTTTCTTT